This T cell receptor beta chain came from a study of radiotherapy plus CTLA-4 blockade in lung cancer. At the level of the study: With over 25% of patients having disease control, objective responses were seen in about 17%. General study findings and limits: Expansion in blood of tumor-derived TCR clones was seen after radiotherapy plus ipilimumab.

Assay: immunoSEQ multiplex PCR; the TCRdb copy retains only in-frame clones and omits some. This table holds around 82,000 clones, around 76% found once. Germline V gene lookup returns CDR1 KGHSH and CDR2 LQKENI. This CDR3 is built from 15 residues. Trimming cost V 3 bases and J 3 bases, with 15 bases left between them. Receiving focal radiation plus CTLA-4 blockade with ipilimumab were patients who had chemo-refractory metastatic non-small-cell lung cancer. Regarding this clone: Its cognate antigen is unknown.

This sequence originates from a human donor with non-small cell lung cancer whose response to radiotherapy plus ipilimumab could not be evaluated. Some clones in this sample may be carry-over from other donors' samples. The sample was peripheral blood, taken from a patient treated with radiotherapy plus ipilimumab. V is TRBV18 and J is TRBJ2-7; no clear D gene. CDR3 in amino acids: CASSPGGSRNYEQYF. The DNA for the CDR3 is TGTGCCAGCTCACCTGGCGGCAGTCGTAACTACGAGCAGTACTTC.